This T cell receptor (beta chain) derives from a study of graft-versus-host responses after intestinal transplantation. Study background: The transplants performed in recipients were multivisceral, liver-intestinal, or isolated intestinal. Every transplant recipient was induced with anti-thymocyte globulin, then maintained on tacrolimus and steroids for two to three years.

Study-level findings and limits: Some GvH clones appeared in ileal mucosa or blood before recipient bone marrow.

From germline, CDR1 is SNHLY and CDR2 FYNNEI. V lost 4 bases to trimming and J lost 3 bases, with 11 bases between them. This CDR3 contains 14 residues. Clones were read by immunoSEQ multiplex PCR, and TCRdb kept only the in-frame ones, dropping some. The sample has 45,000 to 65,000 clones, 90% to 95% seen once. As concerns this clone: Its antigen is undetermined.

The TCR was taken from a human donor who was the organ donor for an intestinal transplant. The specimen comprised unstimulated CD4+ T cells sorted from spleen or lymph node cells, sampled before transplant. This rearrangement joins TRBV2 to TRBJ2-3; the D gene is possibly TRBD2 (5 bases). In DNA, the CDR3 is TGTGCCAGCAGTGGGCGACTATATACAGATACGCAGTATTTT. This sequence encodes CASSGRLYTDTQYF.